This T cell receptor (beta chain) was observed in a study of Ad26.COV2.S vaccination and SARS-CoV-2 variants (dated by TCRdb to about 2021). Study-level background: Donors in the vaccine arm were drawn from COV1001, a multicentre, randomized, double-blind, placebo-controlled phase I-IIa trial testing Ad26.COV2.S in healthy adults. Ad26.COV2.S was administered intramuscularly at 5 x 10^10 or 1 x 10^11 viral particles, either as a single shot or as two shots given 56 days apart. TCRbeta repertoire sequencing was used to assess the specificity and breadth of SARS-CoV-2-reactive T cell receptors after Ad26.COV2.S vaccination. A total of around 32 samples were included in the TCR-sequenced set, comprising about 20 Ad26.COV2.S vaccine recipients, 5 placebo recipients and 8 SARS-CoV-2 convalescent individuals. Participants in the trial were split at random into five groups of five each, receiving low-dose or high-dose Ad26.COV2.S once or twice, or else placebo on both occasions. Throughout the experiments and outcome assessment, investigators stayed blinded to trial group allocation.

The immunoSEQ Assay was the method used to sequence TCRbeta CDR3 regions. After extraction, genomic DNA underwent amplification by bias-controlled multiplex PCR, followed by high-throughput sequencing. The paper's data handling went like this. To quantify the absolute abundance of each unique TCRbeta CDR3 region, sequences were collapsed and filtered. T cell fraction was estimated by normalizing TCRbeta template counts to usable DNA, which was measured by amplifying reference genes present in all nucleated cells. Repertoire TCRs were annotated as SARS-CoV-2-specific by exact matching of V gene, CDR3 amino acid sequence and J gene to a known reactive TCR set. The reference SARS-CoV-2 TCR set was derived from MIRA and filtered for enrichment in COVID-19-positive ImmuneCODE repertoires, a step that removed public or cross-reactive TCRs. Using the MIRA antigens, annotated TCRs were further analysed by specific ORF or by position within an ORF. Breadth was defined as annotated unique rearrangements over total unique productive rearrangements; depth was the summed frequency of those rearrangements. Two-sided Wilcoxon rank-sum tests were applied when comparing TCR breadth between groups. TCRdb re-hosts the immuneACCESS table, in-frame sequences only. Its copies lack some clones; in the studies checked, an unresolved V gene accounts for under half of them, and the cause for the rest is not known. V, J and clone size were drawn from that table, and D and trimming were deduced from the DNA. The sample table records roughly 500,000 clones; roughly 89% of these occur just once. The ten largest clones add up to around 2.5% of the sample.

The treatment or condition label of this sample denotes: about 20 received Ad26.COV2.S at low or high dose, single or two shots; about 5 received placebo; per-sample allocation not given. For vaccine and placebo recipients, the sequenced repertoires came from samples collected on day 63 after the first injection. In Cohort 1b, about 27 adults aged 18-55 years were enrolled at a single site in Boston, USA, between 29 July and 7 August 2020. Ad26.COV2.S was a replication-incompetent adenovirus type 26 vector expressing a prefusion-stabilized SARS-CoV-2 spike protein from the original Wuhan strain. Broader findings and caveats from the paper: After vaccination, spike-specific CD8+ and CD4+ T cell responses were reported to show substantial breadth. The authors noted that total T cell responses may have been underestimated by the TCR breadth and depth analyses. Non-spike TCR breadth was comparable between vaccine and placebo recipients, consistent with the vaccine containing only spike. Comparing responses between vaccine doses or regimens was not something the study was powered to do. Compared with placebo recipients, Ad26.COV2.S recipients showed higher spike-specific TCR breadth (P = 0.0014).

A word on this clone: No cognate antigen has been identified for it. Base qualities are missing; no much larger clone stands one base away.

Taken from cysteine to phenylalanine, the CDR3 has 15 residues. Only the CDR3 region is kept as DNA, spanning 45 bases read in frame from base 1. The germline V gene specifies MRHNA as CDR1 and SNTAGT as CDR2. V is cut by 3 bases and J by 1 base, and the space between the germline ends is 11 bases. The V gene is TRBV6-4 and the J gene is TRBJ2-3, with an unclear D gene assignment. The TCR was taken from a person aged 18-60 years who received the Ad26.COV2.S COVID-19 vaccine or a placebo. The sequencing here drew on peripheral blood, taken in a trial of Ad26.COV2.S vaccine versus placebo. The CDR3 protein: CASSESITGTDTQYF. The nucleotide sequence reads TGTGCCAGCAGTGAGTCGATAACAGGCACAGATACGCAGTATTTT.